These 5 T cell receptor beta chains were sequenced from one sample in a study of CD8+CD57+ T cells in acquired aplastic anemia. Genomic DNA, serving as template, underwent TCR beta VDJ and CDR3 profiling. MiXCR was run by TCRdb on the reads, yielding one entry per CDR3 protein. The sample has about 220,000 distinct CDR3 sequences, 30% to 40% seen once. The sequencing sample was made of sorted CD4+, CD8+, or CD8+CD57+ T cells (not recorded which) from PBMCs. The source is a human donor in good health, serving as a control.

This clonotype was observed at least ten times. The V and J genes are TRBV7-2 and TRBJ1-2; 10 nucleotides agree with TRBD1. V was clipped by 5 bases and J by 8 bases; unmatched bases: 11. The CDR3 consists of 15 residues. From germline, CDR1 is SGHTA and CDR2 FQGNSA. In nucleotides, the CDR3 is TGTGCCAGCAGCCGGATGGGACAGGGGAATCGGGGCTACACCTTC. Residues: CASSRMGQGNRGYTF. The variable domain in full, completed from reference TRBV7-2 and TRBJ1-2, reads GAGVSQSPSNKVTEKGKDVELRCDPISGHTALYWYRQSLGQGLEFLIYFQGNSAPDKSGLPSDRFSAERTGGSVSTLTIQRTQQEDSAVYLCASSRMGQGNRGYTFGSGTRLTVV.

Written as DNA, the CDR3 is TGTGCCAGTAGTCCGGGGGGGGGCGAGACCCAGTACTTC. Its translation: CASSPGGGETQYF. V and J are TRBV19 and TRBJ2-5; 8 bases line up with TRBD2. V gave up 5 bases and J gave up 5 bases; unmatched junction bases: 4. This CDR3 has 13 amino acids. Germline loops: CDR1 LNHDA, CDR2 SQIVND (reference sequence).

The V gene is TRBV7-9, the J gene TRBJ2-7; maybe TRBD2 (5 bases). Germline lookup yields CDR1 SEHNR and CDR2 FQNEAQ (reference sequence). V gave up 7 bases and J gave up 2 bases, with 18 bases separating them. This CDR3 has 15 residues. Here the CDR3 DNA reads TGTGCCAGCACTTTGGTAGGTTCGGGGACCTACGAGCAGTACTTC. Translated, it gives CASTLVGSGTYEQYF.

The CDR3, as DNA: TGTGCCACCAGCAAGGGGACAGGGGGCCAAGGCTACACCTTC. Translating gives CATSKGTGGQGYTF. The chain joins TRBV15 to TRBJ1-2; 12 bases line up with TRBD1. V was clipped by 4 bases and J by 8 bases; unmatched bases: 5. There are 14 residues in the CDR3. Germline CDR1 LNHNV, CDR2 YYDKDF (reference sequence).

A note on this clonotype: Lacking the conserved final phenylalanine or tryptophan, this CDR3 likely reflects a read error. V gene TRBV2 combines with J gene TRBJ2-1; 11 positions agree with TRBD2. CDR3 length: 16 amino acids. V shed 3 bases and J 2 bases; nucleotides not matched to a gene: 3. The germline V gene has CDR1 SNHLY and CDR2 FYNNEI. The CDR3 DNA follows: TGTGCCAGCAGTGAGCTAGCGGGGGGTACCTACAATGAGCAGTTCCTC. Protein product: CASSELAGGTYNEQFL.